The source of this T cell receptor (beta chain) is a study of T cell responses to AZD1222 COVID-19 vaccine. Study background: It was second doses at about 4 or about 12 weeks that were pooled. Findings and caveats of the study: Rises in breadth and depth of Spike-specific TCRs came after two AZD1222 doses. There were mostly white British donors and more females than males, and clonal diversity was possibly underestimated.

As concerns this clone: Its specificity is unknown.

V gave up 5 bases and J gave up 8 bases; unmatched junction bases: 17. CDR3 length: 16 residues. Germline V gives CDR1 MDHEN, CDR2 SYDVKM. Assay: immunoSEQ multiplex PCR; the TCRdb copy retains only in-frame clones and omits some. In the table there are 150,000 to 160,000 clones, roughly nine tenths of which are singletons. The sequenced sample was peripheral blood, obtained on day 0 of AZD1222 vaccination. The chain couples TRBV28 to TRBJ1-2; 7 bases agree with TRBD1. This receptor was identified in an adult in good health. The CDR3 bases are TGTGCCAGCAGTGCCCAAAGACAGGGCTTAAGGTTAGGCTACACCTTC. It is translated as CASSAQRQGLRLGYTF.